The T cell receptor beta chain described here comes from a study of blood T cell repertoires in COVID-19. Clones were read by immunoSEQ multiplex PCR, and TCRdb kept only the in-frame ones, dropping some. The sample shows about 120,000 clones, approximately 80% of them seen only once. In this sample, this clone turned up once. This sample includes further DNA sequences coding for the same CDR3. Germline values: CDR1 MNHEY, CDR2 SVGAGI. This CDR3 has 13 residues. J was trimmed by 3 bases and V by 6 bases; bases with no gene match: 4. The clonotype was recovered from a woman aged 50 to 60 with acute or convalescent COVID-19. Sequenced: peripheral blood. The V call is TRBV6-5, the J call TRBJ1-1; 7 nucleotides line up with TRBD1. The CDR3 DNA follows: TGTGCCAGCAGGACAGGGCCTTACACTGAAGCTTTCTTT. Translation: CASRTGPYTEAFF.